The sequence of this T cell receptor (beta chain) was determined in a study of T cells after yellow fever vaccination. On the study more broadly: The fractions with low cell numbers were processed using SMART-Seq v4 Ultra Low Input.

Each CDR3 protein is one row after TCRdb ran MiXCR on the 5' RACE reads. The sample includes around 310,000 distinct CDR3 sequences, over 3.5% of them seen just once. CDR3 size: 15 residues. The germline V and J ends were trimmed by 2 bases and 1 base, with 11 bases remaining between them. Germline V gene sequence: CDR1 SGHDT, CDR2 YYEEEE. The clonotype originates from a man between 18 and 29 years old who received the YFV17D yellow fever vaccine. This chain joins TRBV5-6 and TRBJ2-3, with D possibly TRBD2 on 6 matching bases. Sequencing used PBMCs, obtained 15 days after the yellow fever booster vaccination. CDR3 nucleotides: TGTGCCAGCAGCTTCAGGGCTAGCGGCACAGATACGCAGTATTTT. Its translation is CASSFRASGTDTQYF.